This TCR beta chain was observed in a study of T cell repertoires in cytomegalovirus infection. Using its own MiXCR run on the reads, TCRdb lists one record per CDR3 protein. Of a few hundred thousand distinct CDR3 sequences in the sample, about 39% were seen once. Note on this clonotype: Its antigen is unidentified.

Germline CDR1 reads LNHDA; CDR2 reads SQIVND (reference sequence). V lost 5 bases, J lost 7 bases, and 4 bases stayed unmatched. CDR3 length equals 12 residues. The chain employs TRBV19 and TRBJ1-1; 7 bases are a match to TRBD1. The sequence was obtained from a human donor in good health (CMV status not recorded). Some clones in this sample may be carry-over from other donors' samples. This sample comprised cultured PBMCs, obtained from culture after CMV antigen stimulation. CDR3 protein: CASSPNRGEAFF. In DNA, the CDR3 is TGTGCCAGTAGTCCTAACAGGGGTGAAGCTTTCTTT.